This T cell receptor beta chain came from a study of cytomegalovirus exposure and HLA in healthy donors. Study-wide results and limits: For TCR beta chains, V- and J-gene trimming was later linked to a missense DCLRE1C variant.

On this clone: Antigen unknown.

PCR used 60 Vbeta primers and 13 Jbeta primers. Sequencing was performed with immunoSEQ multiplex PCR; in TCRdb, only in-frame clones are kept and a portion is missing. Found here are around 190,000 clones, 85% of them singletons; the top ten hold about 2%. Trimming cost V 3 bases and J 10 bases, with 16 bases left between them. The V gene's germline CDR1 is GTSNPN and CDR2 SVGIG (reference sequence). The CDR3 extends over 13 amino acids. The sample taken for sequencing was PBMCs. The TCR comes from a woman in her 50s in good health and CMV-seronegative. The V and J genes are TRBV30 and TRBJ2-1; D is uncertain. The CDR3 sequence is CAWSQRQLLEQFF. As DNA, the CDR3 is TGTGCCTGGAGCCAACGACAACTCCTAGAGCAGTTCTTC.